The rows below give T cell receptor beta chains drawn from one sample of a study of blood T cell repertoires in COVID-19. Sequencing was performed with immunoSEQ multiplex PCR; in TCRdb, only in-frame clones are kept and a portion is missing. This table has about 210,000 clones, approximately 81% appearing once. The material sequenced was peripheral blood. The receptors were gathered from a woman older than 75 with COVID-19, enrolled during active disease. CDR3s include the opening cysteine and the closing phenylalanine or tryptophan. The D gene is left open where the match is weak. The size entry is marked missing in some rows and otherwise reads once, few, many or a size class.

V	D	size	J	CDR3	DNA
TRBV4-2	TRBD2	-	TRBJ2-6	CASSHRGGSGANVLTF	TGTGCCAGCAGCCACCGGGGGGGGTCAGGGGCCAACGTCCTGACTTTC
TRBV9	-	-	TRBJ2-5	CASSVGGSGETQYF	TGTGCCAGCAGCGTAGGAGGGAGTGGGGAGACCCAGTACTTC
TRBV5-1	TRBD2	-	TRBJ2-7	CASSPGGTKAYEQYF	TGCGCCAGCAGCCCGGGGGGGACGAAAGCCTACGAGCAGTACTTC
TRBV10-3	TRBD1	-	TRBJ1-3	CGTTGAGNTIYF	TGTGGGACCACAGGGGCTGGAAACACCATATATTTT
TRBV19	-	once	TRBJ1-4	CASTLQGSNEKLFF	TGTGCCAGTACTCTACAGGGATCTAATGAAAAACTGTTTTTT
TRBV19	-	-	TRBJ2-2	CATSETANTGELFF	TGTGCCACCTCCGAGACAGCGAACACCGGGGAGCTGTTTTTT
TRBV27	-	-	TRBJ1-2	CASSSLGANYGYTF	TGTGCCAGCAGTTCCCTGGGAGCCAACTATGGCTACACCTTC
TRBV18	-	-	TRBJ1-2	CASSPQQGISNYGYTF	TGTGCCAGCTCACCACAGCAGGGGATATCTAACTATGGCTACACCTTC
TRBV6-2/TRBV6-3	TRBD1	-	TRBJ1-1	CASSPGQGAIRGTEAFF	TGTGCCAGCAGCCCCGGACAGGGGGCTATAAGAGGAACTGAAGCTTTCTTT
TRBV5-1	TRBD2	-	TRBJ2-5	CASSQTSGGPQGTQYF	TGCGCCAGCAGCCAGACTAGCGGGGGGCCCCAAGGGACCCAGTACTTC
TRBV5-6	-	-	TRBJ1-6	CASSLIGQTNSPLHF	TGTGCCAGCAGCTTGATTGGACAGACCAATTCACCCCTCCACTTT
TRBV6-2/TRBV6-3	-	-	TRBJ1-2	CASSTPGGGYTF	TGTGCCAGCAGTACGCCGGGAGGGGGCTACACCTTC
TRBV5-1	-	-	TRBJ2-3	CASSAGLTSTDTQYF	TGCGCCAGCAGCGCAGGACTTACTAGCACAGATACGCAGTATTTT
TRBV6-5	TRBD1	-	TRBJ1-2	CASSYSTGVYTF	TGTGCCAGCAGTTACTCGACAGGGGTCTACACCTTC
TRBV3-1/TRBV3-2	TRBD2	-	TRBJ2-3	CASSQVWRGGEDTQYF	TGTGCCAGCAGCCAAGTCTGGCGGGGGGGGGAGGATACGCAGTATTTT
TRBV6-6	-	few	TRBJ1-1	CASTPERRAFF	TGTGCCAGCACCCCCGAGCGGAGAGCTTTCTTT
TRBV3-1/TRBV3-2	TRBD2	-	TRBJ2-7	CASSQETSAFSYEQYF	TGTGCCAGCAGCCAAGAAACTAGCGCCTTCTCCTACGAGCAGTACTTC
TRBV19	-	-	TRBJ1-1	CASSIDHSFDTEAFF	TGTGCCAGTAGTATAGATCATAGTTTTGACACTGAAGCTTTCTTT
TRBV29-1	TRBD1	once	TRBJ1-1	CSVEGGQGGYTEAFF	TGCAGCGTTGAAGGGGGACAGGGAGGATACACTGAAGCTTTCTTT
TRBV18	-	-	TRBJ2-1	CASSLKGKGMGEQFF	TGTGCCAGCTCACTAAAGGGGAAGGGGATGGGTGAGCAGTTCTTC
TRBV4-3	TRBD1	-	TRBJ1-5	CASSQERAGGQPQHF	TGCGCCAGCAGCCAAGAGCGGGCAGGGGGACAGCCCCAGCATTTT
TRBV6-2/TRBV6-3	TRBD2	-	TRBJ2-3	CASSPGTSGNTDTQYF	TGTGCCAGCAGTCCCGGGACTAGCGGGAACACAGATACGCAGTATTTT
TRBV19	-	-	TRBJ1-3	CASSSGAGIATIYF	TGTGCCAGTTCCTCTGGGGCCGGAATAGCCACCATATATTTT
TRBV7-9	TRBD2	few	TRBJ2-4	CASSLVGLAGNIQYF	TGTGCCAGCAGCTTAGTCGGACTAGCGGGCAACATTCAGTACTTC
TRBV7-9	-	few	TRBJ1-4	CASSPRQTTNEKLFF	TGTGCCAGCAGTCCAAGACAAACAACTAATGAAAAACTGTTTTTT
TRBV30	-	-	TRBJ1-5	CAWSLSGQPQHF	TGTGCCTGGAGCCTTTCGGGACAGCCCCAGCATTTT
TRBV6-6	TRBD1	once	TRBJ1-4	CASSPTGIWDRGLQATHEKLFF	TGTGCCAGCAGTCCTACAGGCATCTGGGACAGGGGGCTCCAGGCTACCCATGAAAAACTGTTTTTT
TRBV6-1	-	-	TRBJ1-2	CASSEAPQANYGYTF	TGTGCCAGCAGTGAAGCGCCCCAGGCGAACTATGGCTACACCTTC
TRBV6-5	-	once	TRBJ1-5	CATQQGRQPQHF	TGTGCCACTCAACAGGGAAGGCAGCCCCAGCATTTT
TRBV28	-	-	TRBJ1-5	CASSPTQGRGQPQHF	TGTGCCAGCAGTCCAACTCAGGGGAGGGGCCAGCCCCAGCATTTT
TRBV4-2	-	few	TRBJ2-1	CASSQVAGQGNNEQFF	TGTGCCAGCAGCCAAGTAGCGGGACAGGGAAACAATGAGCAGTTCTTC
TRBV18	TRBD1	-	TRBJ1-2	CASSPPGTGSPDGYTF	TGTGCCAGCTCACCCCCCGGGACAGGGAGTCCAGATGGCTACACCTTC
TRBV11-2	-	-	TRBJ2-3	CASSLAGADTQYF	TGTGCCAGCAGCTTAGCGGGGGCAGATACGCAGTATTTT
TRBV15	-	-	TRBJ1-4	CATKDRKGGEKLFF	TGTGCCACCAAGGATCGAAAGGGAGGTGAAAAACTGTTTTTT
TRBV20-1	TRBD2	-	TRBJ2-5	CSASRAGGPGTQYF	TGCAGTGCTAGTAGAGCGGGGGGGCCTGGGACCCAGTACTTC
TRBV29-1	TRBD1	-	TRBJ2-1	CSVGTGAGNEQFF	TGCAGCGTAGGGACAGGGGCGGGCAATGAGCAGTTCTTC
TRBV7-9	TRBD1	-	TRBJ1-4	CASSLDGTGGEKLFF	TGTGCCAGCAGCTTAGACGGGACAGGGGGCGAAAAACTGTTTTTT
TRBV10-3	-	once	TRBJ2-7	CAISGGQYYEQYF	TGTGCCATCAGTGGGGGACAATACTACGAGCAGTACTTC
TRBV3-1/TRBV3-2	TRBD2	-	TRBJ2-2	CASSQGLAGGAGELFF	TGTGCCAGCAGCCAAGGCCTAGCGGGGGGCGCCGGGGAGCTGTTTTTT
TRBV18	TRBD1	-	TRBJ1-6	CASSPIPTGGYSYNSPLHF	TGTGCCAGCTCACCGATTCCGACAGGGGGTTACTCCTATAATTCACCCCTCCACTTT
TRBV11-3	TRBD2	-	TRBJ2-5	CASSPGLAGFLEETQYF	TGTGCCAGCAGCCCCGGACTAGCGGGGTTCTTGGAAGAGACCCAGTACTTC